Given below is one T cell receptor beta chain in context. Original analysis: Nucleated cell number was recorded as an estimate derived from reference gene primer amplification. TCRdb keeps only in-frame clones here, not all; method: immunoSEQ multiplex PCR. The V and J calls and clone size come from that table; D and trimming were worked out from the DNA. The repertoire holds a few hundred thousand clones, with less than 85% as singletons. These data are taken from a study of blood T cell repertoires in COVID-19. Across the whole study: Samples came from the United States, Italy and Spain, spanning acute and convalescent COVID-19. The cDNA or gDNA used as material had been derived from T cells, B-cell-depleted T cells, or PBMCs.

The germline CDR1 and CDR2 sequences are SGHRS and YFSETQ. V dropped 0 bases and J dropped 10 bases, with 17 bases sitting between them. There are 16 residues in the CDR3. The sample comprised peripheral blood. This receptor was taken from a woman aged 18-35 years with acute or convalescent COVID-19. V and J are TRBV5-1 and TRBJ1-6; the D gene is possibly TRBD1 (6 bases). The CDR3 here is CASSLGPRGTRSPLHF. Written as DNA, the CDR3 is TGCGCCAGCAGCTTGGGCCCCAGGGGAACGAGGTCACCCCTCCACTTT.